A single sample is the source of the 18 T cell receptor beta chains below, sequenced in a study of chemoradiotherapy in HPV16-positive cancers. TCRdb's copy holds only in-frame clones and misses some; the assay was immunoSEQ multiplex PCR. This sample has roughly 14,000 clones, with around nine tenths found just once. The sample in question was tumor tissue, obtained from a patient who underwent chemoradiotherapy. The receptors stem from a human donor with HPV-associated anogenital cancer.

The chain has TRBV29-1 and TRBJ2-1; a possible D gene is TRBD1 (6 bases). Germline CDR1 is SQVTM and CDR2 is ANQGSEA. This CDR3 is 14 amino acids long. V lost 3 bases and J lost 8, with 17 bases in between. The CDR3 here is CSVDRRQGSHEQFF. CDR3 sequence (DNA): TGCAGCGTTGATAGGCGGCAGGGGTCTCATGAGCAGTTCTTC.

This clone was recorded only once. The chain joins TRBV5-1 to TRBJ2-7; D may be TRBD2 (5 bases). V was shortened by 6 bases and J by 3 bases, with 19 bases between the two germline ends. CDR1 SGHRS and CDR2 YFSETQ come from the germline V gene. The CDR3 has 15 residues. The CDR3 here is CASTPGFQTHYEQYF. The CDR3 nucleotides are TGCGCCAGCACCCCGGGGTTCCAGACCCACTACGAGCAGTACTTC.

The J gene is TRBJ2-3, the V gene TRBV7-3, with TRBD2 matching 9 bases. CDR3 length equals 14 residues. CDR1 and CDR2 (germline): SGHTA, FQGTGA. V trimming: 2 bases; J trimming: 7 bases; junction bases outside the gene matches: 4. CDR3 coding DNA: TGTGCCAGCAGCTTAGCGGGAGGGACAAATACGCAGTATTTT. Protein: CASSLAGGTNTQYF.

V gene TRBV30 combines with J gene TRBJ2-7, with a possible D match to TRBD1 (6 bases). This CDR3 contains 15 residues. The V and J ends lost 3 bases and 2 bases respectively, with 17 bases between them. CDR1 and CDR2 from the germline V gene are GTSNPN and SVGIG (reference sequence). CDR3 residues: CAWRRGTSYTYEQYF. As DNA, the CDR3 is TGTGCCTGGAGACGAGGGACATCATACACCTACGAGCAGTACTTC.

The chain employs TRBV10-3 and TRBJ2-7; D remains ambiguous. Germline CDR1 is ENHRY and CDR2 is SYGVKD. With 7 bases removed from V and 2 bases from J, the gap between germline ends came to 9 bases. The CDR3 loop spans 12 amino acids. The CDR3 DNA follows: TGTGCCATCAAGGCAGGAGCCTACGAGCAGTACTTC. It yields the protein CAIKAGAYEQYF.

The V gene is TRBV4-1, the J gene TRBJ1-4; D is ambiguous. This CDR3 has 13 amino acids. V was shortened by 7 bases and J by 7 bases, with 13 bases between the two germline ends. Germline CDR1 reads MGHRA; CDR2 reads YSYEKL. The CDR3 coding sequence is TGCGCCAGCACCCAGGAGATCGGTGAAAAACTGTTTTTT. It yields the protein CASTQEIGEKLFF.

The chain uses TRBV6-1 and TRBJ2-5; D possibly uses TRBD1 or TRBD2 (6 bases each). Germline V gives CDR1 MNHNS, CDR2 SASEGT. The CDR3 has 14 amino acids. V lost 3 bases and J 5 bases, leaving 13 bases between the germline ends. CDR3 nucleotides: TGTGCCAGCAGTGACTTTAGGGGGAGGGAGACCCAGTACTTC. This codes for CASSDFRGRETQYF.

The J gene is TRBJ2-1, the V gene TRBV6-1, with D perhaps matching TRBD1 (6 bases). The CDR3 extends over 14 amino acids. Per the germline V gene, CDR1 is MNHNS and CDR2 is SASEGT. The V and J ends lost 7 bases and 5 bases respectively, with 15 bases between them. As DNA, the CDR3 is TGTGCCAGCATACACCGGGACACGAACAATGAGCAGTTCTTC. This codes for CASIHRDTNNEQFF.

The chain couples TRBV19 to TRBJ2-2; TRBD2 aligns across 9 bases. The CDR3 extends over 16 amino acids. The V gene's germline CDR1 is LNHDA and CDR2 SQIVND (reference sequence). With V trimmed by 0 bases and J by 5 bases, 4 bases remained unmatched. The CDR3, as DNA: TGTGCCAGTAGTATAGATTCCCTAGCGGGAACCGGGGAGCTGTTTTTT. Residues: CASSIDSLAGTGELFF. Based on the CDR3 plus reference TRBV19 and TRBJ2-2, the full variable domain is DGGITQSPKYLFRKEGQNVTLSCEQNLNHDAMYWYRQDPGQGLRLIYYSQIVNDFQKGDIAEGYSVSREKKESFPLTVTSAQKNPTAFYLCASSIDSLAGTGELFFGEGSRLTVL.

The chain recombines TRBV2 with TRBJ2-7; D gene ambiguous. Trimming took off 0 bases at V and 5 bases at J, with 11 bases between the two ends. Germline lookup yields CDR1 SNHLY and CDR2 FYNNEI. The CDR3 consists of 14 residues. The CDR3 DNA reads TGTGCCAGCAGTGAAGCGCTTCAAGGAAACGAGCAGTACTTC. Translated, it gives CASSEALQGNEQYF. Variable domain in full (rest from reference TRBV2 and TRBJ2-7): EPEVTQTPSHQVTQMGQEVILRCVPISNHLYFYWYRQILGQKVEFLVSFYNNEISEKSEIFDDQFSVERPDGSNFTLKIRSTKLEDSAMYFCASSEALQGNEQYFGPGTRLTVT.

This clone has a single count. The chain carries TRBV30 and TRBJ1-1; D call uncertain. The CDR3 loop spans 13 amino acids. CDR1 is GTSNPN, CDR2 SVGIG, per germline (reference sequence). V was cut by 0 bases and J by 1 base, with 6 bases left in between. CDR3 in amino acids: CAWSVSRNTEAFF. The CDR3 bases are TGTGCCTGGAGTGTATCACGGAACACTGAAGCTTTCTTT.

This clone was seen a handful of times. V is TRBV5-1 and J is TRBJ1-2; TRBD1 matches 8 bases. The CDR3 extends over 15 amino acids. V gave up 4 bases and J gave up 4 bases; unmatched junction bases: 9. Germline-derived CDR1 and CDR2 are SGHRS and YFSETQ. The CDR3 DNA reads TGCGCCAGCAGCGGCGGACAGGGTTTGTTCTATGGCTACACCTTC. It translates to CASSGGQGLFYGYTF. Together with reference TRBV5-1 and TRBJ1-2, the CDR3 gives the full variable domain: KAGVTQTPRYLIKTRGQQVTLSCSPISGHRSVSWYQQTPGQGLQFLFEYFSETQRNKGNFPGRFSGRQFSNSRSEMNVSTLELGDSALYLCASSGGQGLFYGYTFGSGTRLTVV.

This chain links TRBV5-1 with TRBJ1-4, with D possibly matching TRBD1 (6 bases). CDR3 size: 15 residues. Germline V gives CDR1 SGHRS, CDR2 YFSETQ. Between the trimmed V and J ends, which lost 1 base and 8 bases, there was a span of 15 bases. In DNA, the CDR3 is TGCGCCAGCAGCTTGATGGGGGCGCTAGCGGAAAAACTGTTTTTT. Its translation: CASSLMGALAEKLFF.

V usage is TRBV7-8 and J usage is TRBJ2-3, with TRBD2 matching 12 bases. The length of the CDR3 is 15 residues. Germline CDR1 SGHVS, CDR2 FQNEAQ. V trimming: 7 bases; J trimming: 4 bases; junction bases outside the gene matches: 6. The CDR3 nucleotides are TGTGCCAGCACCCAACTAGCGGGAGGTTCAGATACGCAGTATTTT. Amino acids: CASTQLAGGSDTQYF.

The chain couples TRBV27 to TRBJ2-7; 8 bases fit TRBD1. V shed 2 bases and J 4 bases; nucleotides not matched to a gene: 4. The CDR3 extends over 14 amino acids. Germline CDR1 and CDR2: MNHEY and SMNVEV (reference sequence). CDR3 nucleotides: TGTGCCAGCAGTTTAGGGCGGACAGGGTACGAGCAGTACTTC. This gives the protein CASSLGRTGYEQYF.

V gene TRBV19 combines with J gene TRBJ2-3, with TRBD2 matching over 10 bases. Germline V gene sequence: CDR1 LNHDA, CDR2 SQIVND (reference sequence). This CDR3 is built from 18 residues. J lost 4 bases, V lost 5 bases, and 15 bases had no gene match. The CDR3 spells CASSPHLAASGRSDTQYF. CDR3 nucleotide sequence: TGTGCCAGTAGTCCACACCTGGCCGCTAGCGGGAGATCAGATACGCAGTATTTT.

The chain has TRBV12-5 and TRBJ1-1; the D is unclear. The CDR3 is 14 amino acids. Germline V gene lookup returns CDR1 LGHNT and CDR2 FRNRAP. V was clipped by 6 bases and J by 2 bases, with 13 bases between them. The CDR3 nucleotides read TGTGCTAGTGGGCGCCTCCCGGGTAACACTGAAGCTTTCTTT. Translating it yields CASGRLPGNTEAFF.

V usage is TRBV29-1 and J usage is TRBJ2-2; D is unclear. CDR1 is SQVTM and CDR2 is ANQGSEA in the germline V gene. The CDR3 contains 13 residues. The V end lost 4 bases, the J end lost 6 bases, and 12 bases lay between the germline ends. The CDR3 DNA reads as TGCAGCGTTGCGGCGGAGCTAGCCGGGGAGCTGTTTTTT. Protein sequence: CSVAAELAGELFF.